The rows below give T cell receptor beta chains drawn from one sample of a study of T cell responses to AZD1222 COVID-19 vaccine. Sequencing used immunoSEQ multiplex PCR; TCRdb keeps in-frame clones, though not all of them. In the table there are 100,000 to 150,000 clones, about 93% of which are singletons. Sequencing used peripheral blood, obtained 28 days after the second dose of the MenACWY control vaccine. The receptors derive from an adult who received the MenACWY meningococcal vaccine as a control. Both conserved end residues are part of each CDR3. A D gene is named only where the DNA matches it firmly. Clone size appears in some rows only: once, few, many, or a class for an expanded clone.

>TRBV6-2/TRBV6-3|15|.|TRBJ1-6|.
CASSYLSADNSPLHF
TGTGCCAGCAGTTACCTTTCGGCGGATAATTCACCCCTCCACTTT
>TRBV27|15|.|TRBJ2-5|.
CASRVASASQETQYF
TGTGCCAGTAGGGTAGCTAGCGCATCCCAAGAGACCCAGTACTTC
>TRBV28|16|.|TRBJ2-7|.
CASSRYRVTSIYEQYF
TGTGCCAGCAGCCGATACAGGGTAACCTCAATCTACGAGCAGTACTTC
>TRBV6-2/TRBV6-3|15|.|TRBJ2-1|.
CASSYGGGSYNEQFF
TGTGCCAGCAGTTACGGCGGGGGCAGCTACAATGAGCAGTTCTTC
>TRBV5-1|15|.|TRBJ2-5|TRBD1
CASSSSTGDQETQYF
TGCGCCAGCAGCTCTAGCACAGGGGACCAAGAGACCCAGTACTTC
>TRBV7-9|14|.|TRBJ2-3|.
CASSASGGTDTQYF
TGTGCCAGCAGCGCCTCCGGGGGCACAGATACGCAGTATTTT
>TRBV6-5|16|.|TRBJ1-4|TRBD1
CASSYSGTGQGFGLFF
TGTGCCAGCAGTTACTCCGGGACAGGGCAAGGTTTTGGACTGTTTTTT
>TRBV6-4|15|.|TRBJ2-3|.
CASSARGEGTDTQYF
TGTGCCAGCAGTGCCCGAGGGGAAGGCACAGATACGCAGTATTTT
>TRBV10-3|16|.|TRBJ2-1|.
CAISEPKGSSYNEQFF
TGTGCCATCAGTGAGCCTAAGGGGAGCTCCTACAATGAGCAGTTCTTC
>TRBV11-2|16|.|TRBJ2-1|.
CASSVRGAGEGNEQFF
TGTGCCAGCAGCGTACGGGGGGCGGGAGAGGGCAATGAGCAGTTCTTC
>TRBV24-1|13|.|TRBJ2-3|.
CATSDADKYTQYF
TGTGCCACCAGTGATGCAGATAAATATACGCAGTATTTT
>TRBV4-1|15|.|TRBJ2-5|.
CASSQDVLLTGTQYF
TGCGCCAGCAGCCAAGACGTTTTACTAACGGGGACCCAGTACTTC
>TRBV5-8|16|.|TRBJ2-1|TRBD2
CASSLAGTRAGHEQFF
TGTGCCAGCAGCTTGGCCGGGACTAGAGCCGGGCATGAGCAGTTCTTC
>TRBV9|16|.|TRBJ2-5|TRBD1
CASSVGTGNPRETQYF
TGTGCCAGCAGCGTAGGGACAGGTAACCCCAGAGAGACCCAGTACTTC
>TRBV7-9|16|.|TRBJ1-2|TRBD1
CASSLGDGTGGNGYTF
TGTGCCAGCAGCTTAGGAGATGGGACAGGGGGCAATGGCTACACCTTC
>TRBV19|19|.|TRBJ2-4|TRBD1
CASSTPGTGGLGAKNIQYF
TGTGCCAGTAGTACGCCCGGGACAGGGGGCTTGGGAGCCAAAAACATTCAGTACTTC
>TRBV2|13|few|TRBJ2-1|.
CASSRGFYNEQFF
TGTGCCAGCAGCCGGGGGTTTTACAATGAGCAGTTCTTC
>TRBV7-2|14|.|TRBJ1-4|.
CASSLVAGGGKLFF
TGTGCCAGCAGCTTAGTGGCGGGGGGTGGAAAACTGTTTTTT
>TRBV5-5|15|.|TRBJ1-4|TRBD1
CASSLSPDRGEKLFF
TGTGCCAGCAGCTTGTCCCCGGACAGGGGGGAAAAACTGTTTTTT
>TRBV11-2|13|.|TRBJ2-5|.
CASSSRYQETQYF
TGTGCCAGCAGCTCACGGTACCAAGAGACCCAGTACTTC
>TRBV7-9|15|.|TRBJ2-2|.
CASSPSLDKVGELFF
TGTGCCAGCAGCCCAAGCCTCGATAAGGTCGGGGAGCTGTTTTTT
>TRBV9|15|.|TRBJ2-1|.
CASSVDSGLYNEQFF
TGTGCCAGCAGCGTAGACAGCGGCTTATACAATGAGCAGTTCTTC
>TRBV3-1/TRBV3-2|15|.|TRBJ2-3|TRBD2
CASSPASGRIDTQYF
TGTGCCAGCAGCCCGGCTAGCGGGAGGATAGATACGCAGTATTTT
>TRBV12-3/TRBV12-4|13|.|TRBJ2-3|.
CASSWSSIGTQYF
TGTGCCAGCAGTTGGTCGAGCATTGGTACGCAGTATTTT
>TRBV7-9|14|.|TRBJ2-1|.
CASSLSISYNEQFF
TGTGCCAGCAGCTTATCGATCTCCTACAATGAGCAGTTCTTC
>TRBV28|11|.|TRBJ2-2|.
CASREFGELFF
TGTGCCAGCAGGGAGTTCGGGGAGCTGTTTTTT
>TRBV28|16|.|TRBJ1-2|TRBD1
CASSFGTRPGGYGYTF
TGTGCCAGCAGTTTCGGGACACGGCCAGGGGGCTATGGCTACACCTTC
>TRBV7-2|15|.|TRBJ1-1|.
CASSSKTAMNTEAFF
TGTGCCAGCAGCTCCAAGACGGCGATGAACACTGAAGCTTTCTTT
>TRBV7-6|16|.|TRBJ1-1|.
CASSLYQVEMNTEAFF
TGTGCCAGCAGCTTATATCAGGTAGAGATGAACACTGAAGCTTTCTTT
>TRBV15|12|few|TRBJ1-2|.
CATSRDLDRYTF
TGTGCCACCAGCAGAGATCTCGATCGCTACACCTTC
>TRBV19|14|.|TRBJ1-5|.
CASSSQGNNQPQHF
TGTGCCAGTAGTTCGCAGGGAAACAATCAGCCCCAGCATTTT
>TRBV27|18|.|TRBJ2-5|.
CASSSVPKVLPYQETQYF
TGTGCCAGCAGTTCCGTACCCAAGGTACTCCCGTACCAAGAGACCCAGTACTTC
>TRBV10-1|14|.|TRBJ2-4|.
CASSDQGSKNIQYF
TGCGCCAGCAGTGATCAGGGGTCCAAAAACATTCAGTACTTC
>TRBV30|13|.|TRBJ1-1|.
CAWRTEWNTEAFF
TGTGCCTGGAGGACAGAGTGGAACACTGAAGCTTTCTTT
>TRBV7-8|17|.|TRBJ2-7|.
CASSLVLMGSNSYEQYF
TGTGCCAGCAGCTTAGTCCTAATGGGCTCTAACTCCTACGAGCAGTACTTC
>TRBV2|14|.|TRBJ2-1|TRBD2
CASSERLAGGEQFF
TGTGCCAGCAGTGAACGTCTAGCGGGAGGAGAGCAGTTCTTC
>TRBV6-6|13|.|TRBJ1-1|.
CASSQTSNTEAFF
TGTGCCAGCAGTCAGACATCGAACACTGAAGCTTTCTTT
>TRBV7-9|16|.|TRBJ1-1|.
CASSLGGLPMNTEAFF
TGTGCCAGCAGCTTAGGGGGGTTACCAATGAACACTGAAGCTTTCTTT
>TRBV28|16|.|TRBJ2-1|TRBD1
CASSEIGTESYNEQFF
TGTGCCAGCAGCGAAATAGGGACAGAGTCCTACAATGAGCAGTTCTTC
>TRBV5-1|15|.|TRBJ1-4|TRBD1
CASSRWTGQSEKLFF
TGCGCCAGCAGCCGATGGACAGGGCAGTCTGAAAAACTGTTTTTT
>TRBV5-1|16|.|TRBJ1-4|TRBD1
CASSLALRDRDEKLFF
TGCGCCAGCAGCTTGGCGCTTCGGGACAGGGATGAAAAACTGTTTTTT
>TRBV28|17|.|TRBJ2-3|.
CASSSFVGASGTDTQYF
TGTGCCAGCAGTTCCTTCGTCGGGGCTAGCGGCACAGATACGCAGTATTTT
>TRBV28|17|.|TRBJ1-6|.
CASSFLYSGSENSPLHF
TGTGCCAGCAGTTTTTTATACTCAGGCTCCGAAAATTCACCCCTCCACTTT
>TRBV24-1|16|.|TRBJ1-2|TRBD1
CATSEFKQGAGYGYTF
TGTGCCACCAGTGAATTTAAACAGGGGGCTGGCTATGGCTACACCTTC
>TRBV4-2|14|.|TRBJ2-3|.
CASSQAGYTDTQYF
TGTGCCAGCAGCCAAGCAGGCTACACAGATACGCAGTATTTT
>TRBV5-6|13|.|TRBJ2-1|TRBD2
CASIQRGGGEQFF
TGTGCCAGCATCCAGCGGGGAGGAGGTGAGCAGTTCTTC
>TRBV9|14|.|TRBJ2-2|.
CASSVVMNTGELFF
TGTGCCAGCAGCGTAGTTATGAACACCGGGGAGCTGTTTTTT
>TRBV12-3/TRBV12-4|13|.|TRBJ2-7|TRBD2
CASRLAGTSEQYF
TGTGCCAGCAGACTAGCGGGAACCTCCGAGCAGTACTTC